This T cell receptor beta chain is drawn from a study of regulatory T cells in long-lasting Graves disease. Sample time point: newly diagnosed GD, antithyroid drugs for less than 3 months. Scientists built the TCR library using RNA that was extracted from PBMCs. General observations from the study: The number of shared public clonotypes was higher in persistent patients (fewer than 3,000) than new patients (966). Accuracy was possibly reduced by small sample size.

CDR3 length equals 16 residues. Germline V gene sequence: CDR1 SGHRS, CDR2 YFSETQ. Researchers made TCR beta libraries by using iRepertoire HTBI primers and running Arm-PCR on CDR3 regions. TCRdb itself ran the multiplex PCR reads through MiXCR, one entry per CDR3 protein. The profile covers more than 400,000 distinct CDR3 sequences, with approximately 16% appearing a single time and about 10% taken by the ten largest. In the case of this clonotype: Its matching antigen is unknown. A much bigger clone sits one base away, suggesting this may be a read error.

These data also formed part of another study, on T cells in Graves' hyperthyroidism and ophthalmopathy.

This TCR was sampled from a woman in her thirties with Graves disease. V usage is TRBV5-1 and J usage is TRBJ2-1; D not certain. Sequences were derived from peripheral blood mononuclear cells (PBMCs), sampled at new diagnosis, from a patient treated with antithyroid drugs. The chain's CDR3 is CASSLGLTRNLNERFF. Here the CDR3 DNA reads TGCGCCAGCAGCTTGGGTCTGACCAGAAACCTAAATGAGCGGTTCTTC.